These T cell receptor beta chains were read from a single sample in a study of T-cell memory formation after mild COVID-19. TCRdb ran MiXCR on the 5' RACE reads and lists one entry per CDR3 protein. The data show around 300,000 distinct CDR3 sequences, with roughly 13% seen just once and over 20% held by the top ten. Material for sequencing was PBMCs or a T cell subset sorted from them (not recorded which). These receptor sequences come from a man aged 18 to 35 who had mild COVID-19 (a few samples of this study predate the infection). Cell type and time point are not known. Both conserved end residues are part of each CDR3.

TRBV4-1	CASGGGQGEVGYEQYF
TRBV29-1	CSVEDLVRQGRGYTF
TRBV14	CASSQGDPWSSGGLGETQYF
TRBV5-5	CASSPGRTANTGELFF
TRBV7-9	CASSRNTEAFF
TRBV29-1	CSVETVLAGLLETQYF
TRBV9	CASSVGPYGGNTDTQYF
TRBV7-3	CASMQETRTFSGNTIYF
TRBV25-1	CASSELGHTGELFF
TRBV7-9	CASSFDRATDTQYF
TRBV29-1	CSVLLTGPTDTQYF
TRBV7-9	CASSIGDAWAFF
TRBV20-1	CSAELRGRRDTQYF
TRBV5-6	CASSFLDRDGGYTF
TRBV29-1	CSAVRRTGGQETQYF
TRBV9	CASSVEDEETQYF
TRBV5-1	CASSLGREETQYF
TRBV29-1	CSVEVQAEAFF
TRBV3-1	CASSRDGTAQETQYF
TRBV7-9	CASSEAGGPEWNTQYF
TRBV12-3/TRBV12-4	CASTRPGSNQPQHF
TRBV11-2	CASSFTDQETQYF
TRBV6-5	CASNRGTEAFF
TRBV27	CASSLKVWSYNEQFF
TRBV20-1	CSAGRVNQETQYF